These 9 T cell receptor beta chains were sequenced from one sample in a study of CD8+CD57+ T cells in acquired aplastic anemia. Genomic DNA templated the TCR beta VDJ and CDR3 profiling. In TCRdb, the reads were re-called with MiXCR into one record per CDR3 protein. The sample lists roughly 160,000 distinct CDR3 sequences, about 60% occurring once. The sequenced sample consisted of sorted CD4+, CD8+, or CD8+CD57+ T cells (not recorded which) from PBMCs. These receptors all stem from a human donor in good health.

The chain uses TRBV24-1 and TRBJ2-7; TRBD1 matches at 9 bases. Germline V lookup: CDR1 KGHDR, CDR2 SFDVKD. The CDR3 is made up of 16 amino acids. The ends lost 4 bases at V and 2 bases at J; junction bases unmatched: 8. The CDR3 DNA is TGTGCCACCAGTGACGTAACCGGGACAGGGACCTACGAGCAGTACTTC. Protein: CATSDVTGTGTYEQYF.

The CDR3 loop is CASSIGGRWTEAFF. CDR3 coding DNA: TGTGCCAGTAGTATTGGGGGGAGGTGGACTGAAGCTTTCTTT. The chain recombines TRBV19 with TRBJ1-1; the D gene is possibly TRBD1 (5 bases). The germline gives CDR1 LNHDA, CDR2 SQIVND (reference sequence). CDR3 length: 14 residues. Trimming took off 3 bases at V and 5 bases at J, with 13 bases between the two ends.

This clonotype appeared a few times. The rearrangement links TRBV18 to TRBJ1-2; D is perhaps TRBD1 (6 bases). CDR3 length: 12 residues. The V end lost 3 bases, the J end lost 8 bases, and 10 bases lay between the germline ends. Germline CDR1 KGHSH, CDR2 LQKENI. CDR3 region: CASSPAGVGYTF. The CDR3 nucleotides read TGTGCCAGCTCACCCGCAGGGGTGGGCTACACCTTC.

The chain recombines TRBV20-1 with TRBJ1-5; a possible D gene is TRBD1 (5 bases). CDR1 and CDR2 (germline): DFQATT, SNEGSKA (reference sequence). Trimming removed 2 bases from V and 7 bases from J, with 15 bases in between. The CDR3 contains 14 residues. CDR3 region: CSARWGDLGQPQHF. The CDR3 bases are TGCAGTGCTAGATGGGGGGATTTAGGACAGCCCCAGCATTTT.

The chain has TRBV10-3 and TRBJ2-1, with 9 bases identical to TRBD1. Germline CDR1 reads ENHRY; CDR2 reads SYGVKD. V shed 7 bases, J shed 3 bases, and the junction held 4 bases outside the gene matches. The CDR3 covers 14 residues. The CDR3 reads CAIIGTGNYNEQFF. For the CDR3, the DNA is TGTGCCATCATTGGGACAGGGAACTACAATGAGCAGTTCTTC.

The chain is built from TRBV20-1 and TRBJ2-7; TRBD1 aligns across 8 bases. There are 14 residues in the CDR3. Germline V CDR1 and CDR2: DFQATT, SNEGSKA (reference sequence). Trimming removed 0 bases from V and 6 bases from J; junction bases left unmatched: 7. The DNA for the CDR3 is TGCAGTGCTAGAGATCCCGGACAGGGTTTCGAGCAGTACTTC. This sequence encodes CSARDPGQGFEQYF.

The rearrangement uses TRBV20-1 and TRBJ1-5; D is uncertain. Germline CDR1 is DFQATT and CDR2 is SNEGSKA (reference sequence). The germline V and J ends were trimmed by 6 bases and 11 bases, with 17 bases remaining between them. This CDR3 spans 12 amino acids. In DNA, the CDR3 is TGCAGTGCCGCGGGTGGCGGAGGGTCCCAGCATTTT. This encodes CSAAGGGGSQHF.

The J gene is TRBJ2-7, the V gene TRBV7-9, with 9 bases fitting TRBD1. The length of the CDR3 is 14 residues. After removal of 5 bases from V and 4 bases from J, the junction contained 6 bases not matched to a gene. The germline CDR1 and CDR2 sequences are SEHNR and FQNEAQ (reference sequence). CDR3 sequence: CASSGQGKSYEQYF. The CDR3 bases are TGTGCCAGCAGCGGACAGGGGAAATCTTACGAGCAGTACTTC. The full variable domain, in which reference TRBV7-9 and TRBJ2-7 provide the parts outside the CDR3, is DTGVSQNPRHKITKRGQNVTFRCDPISEHNRLYWYRQTLGQGPEFLTYFQNEAQLEKSRLLSDRFSAERPKGSFSTLEIQRTEQGDSAMYLCASSGQGKSYEQYFGPGTRLTVT.

This clonotype was counted ten times or more. The rearrangement uses TRBV20-1 and TRBJ2-3, with TRBD2 matching over 10 bases. Per germline, CDR1 DFQATT and CDR2 SNEGSKA (reference sequence). The CDR3 runs 14 residues. J lost 4 bases, V lost 6 bases, and 7 bases had no gene match. CDR3 loop: CSAPGLAISDTQYF. In DNA, the CDR3 is TGCAGTGCCCCGGGACTAGCGATCTCAGATACGCAGTATTTT.